This TCR beta chain was observed in a study of T-cell memory formation after mild COVID-19. Study at large: The study found TCR clusters largely donor specific. Study observations and caveats: Contracting CD4+ clones were located mainly in CM and EM, and CD8+ clones in EMRA. Clones shrinking from day 15 to 85 showed even CD4/CD8 mixes; later expanders tilted CD4+.

5'RACE with constant-segment primers yielded barcoded, UMI-tagged TCR alpha and TCR beta cDNA libraries. Via MiXCR, TCRdb re-called the 5' RACE reads, giving one row per CDR3 protein. The data contain about 200,000 distinct CDR3 sequences, roughly 10% of them singletons. Comment on this clonotype: Its antigen is as yet unknown.

CDR3 length equals 13 residues. Germline CDR1 reads ENHRY; CDR2 reads SYGVKD. V was cut by 6 bases and J by 4 bases, with 12 bases left in between. The receptor was derived from a man aged 18 to 35 who had mild COVID-19 (a few samples of this study predate the infection). Cell type and time point are not known. The specimen was PBMCs or a T cell subset sorted from them (not recorded which). The V gene is TRBV10-3, the J gene TRBJ1-1; D is perhaps TRBD1 (5 bases). The chain's CDR3 is CAIRPRDGTEAFF. The CDR3 bases are TGTGCCATCAGGCCCCGGGACGGCACTGAAGCTTTCTTT.